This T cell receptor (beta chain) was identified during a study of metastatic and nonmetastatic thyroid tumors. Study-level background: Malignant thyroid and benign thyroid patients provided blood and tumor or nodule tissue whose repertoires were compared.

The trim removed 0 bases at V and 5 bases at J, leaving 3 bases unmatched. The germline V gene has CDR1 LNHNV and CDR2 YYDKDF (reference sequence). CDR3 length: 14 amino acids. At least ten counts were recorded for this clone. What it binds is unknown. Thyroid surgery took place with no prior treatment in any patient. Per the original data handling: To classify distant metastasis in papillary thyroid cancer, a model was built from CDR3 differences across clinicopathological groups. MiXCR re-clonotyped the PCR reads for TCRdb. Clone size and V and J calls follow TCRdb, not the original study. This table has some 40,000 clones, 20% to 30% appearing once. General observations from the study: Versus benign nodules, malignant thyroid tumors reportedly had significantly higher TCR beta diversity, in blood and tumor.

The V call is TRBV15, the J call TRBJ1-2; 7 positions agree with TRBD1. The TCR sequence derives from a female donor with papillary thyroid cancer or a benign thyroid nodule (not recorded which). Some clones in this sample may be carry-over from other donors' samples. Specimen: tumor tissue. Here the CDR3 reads CATSRDPGGYGYTF. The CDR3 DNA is TGTGCCACCAGCAGAGATCCAGGGGGTTATGGCTACACCTTC.